The 24 T cell receptor beta chains below were found in one sample sequenced in a study of T-cell reconstitution after alpha-beta-depleted transplantation in children. It was with unique molecular identifiers that the TCRbeta library was prepared. TCRdb re-called the PCR reads with MiXCR, one entry per CDR3 protein. The table records some 200,000 distinct CDR3 sequences, just over 14% of them present only once. This specimen was PBMCs from the stem cell graft donor, taken from the stem cell graft. The receptor set was obtained from a human donor who donated a stem cell graft to a child with acute lymphoblastic leukemia.

The chain joins TRBV29-1 to TRBJ1-1; D possibly corresponds to TRBD1 (6 bases). CDR1 is SQVTM, CDR2 ANQGSEA, per germline. CDR3 length equals 16 residues. The V end was cut by 6 bases, the J end by 2 bases, with 22 bases between. CDR3 in amino acids: CSVGGRRVGGNTEAFF. In DNA form, the CDR3 reads TGCAGCGTGGGGGGGCGCAGGGTCGGGGGAAACACTGAAGCTTTCTTT.

This clonotype was found many times. The CDR3, as DNA: TGTGCCAGCAGTCCCCGACAGGGAGTGGATCAGCCCCAGCATTTT. Its translation: CASSPRQGVDQPQHF. The chain joins TRBV6-5 to TRBJ1-5; TRBD1 agrees at 7 bases. Germline CDR1 reads MNHEY; CDR2 reads SVGAGI. CDR3 length equals 15 residues. With 5 bases clipped from V and 5 bases from J, the junction kept 9 bases outside the gene matches.

This clonotype was picked up many times. The V call is TRBV5-1, the J call TRBJ2-3; D remains unclear. Trimming took off 0 bases at V and 6 bases at J, with 11 bases between the two ends. Germline V gene lookup returns CDR1 SGHRS and CDR2 YFSETQ. The CDR3 is 14 amino acids. The CDR3 is CASSLVEVGDTQYF. As DNA, the CDR3 is TGCGCCAGCAGCTTGGTAGAGGTAGGCGATACGCAGTATTTT.

This clonotype was seen repeatedly, ten times or more. The chain recombines TRBV5-1 with TRBJ2-2; D might be TRBD1 (6 bases). This CDR3 has 15 amino acids. V was cut by 0 bases and J by 4 bases, with 10 bases left in between. Per germline, CDR1 SGHRS and CDR2 YFSETQ. Here the CDR3 reads CASSLGDRSTGELFF. The CDR3 region has the DNA TGCGCCAGCAGCTTGGGAGACAGGTCCACCGGGGAGCTGTTTTTT.

This clonotype was counted at least ten times. The V and J genes are TRBV10-3 and TRBJ1-1, with 8 positions matching TRBD1. CDR1 and CDR2 (germline): ENHRY, SYGVKD. V was clipped by 6 bases and J by 6 bases; unmatched bases: 12. CDR3 length: 15 residues. CDR3 loop: CAISGPWQGAPEAFF. The CDR3 DNA sequence: TGTGCCATCAGCGGACCGTGGCAGGGGGCCCCTGAAGCTTTCTTT.

This clonotype was detected a few times. The genes are TRBV5-1 and TRBJ1-4; D is perhaps TRBD1 (6 bases). V dropped 4 bases and J dropped 0 bases, with 10 bases sitting between them. The CDR3 runs to 15 residues. Germline V gene sequence: CDR1 SGHRS, CDR2 YFSETQ. In nucleotides, the CDR3 is TGCGCCAGCAGCCGGGACACCTCAACTAATGAAAAACTGTTTTTT. Translating gives CASSRDTSTNEKLFF.

In this sample, this clonotype turned up many times. The chain couples TRBV27 to TRBJ2-5; 15 nucleotides match TRBD2. Germline V gene data show CDR1 as MNHEY and CDR2 as SMNVEV (reference sequence). With V trimmed by 6 bases and J by 5 bases, 10 bases remained unmatched. The CDR3 sequence is 17 residues long. The CDR3 sequence is CASSHGLAGGPYETQYF. CDR3 bases: TGTGCCAGCAGCCACGGACTAGCGGGAGGGCCGTATGAGACCCAGTACTTC.

This clonotype was seen a few times. The chain combines TRBV27 with TRBJ2-7; 8 nucleotides agree with TRBD2. Germline V CDR1 and CDR2: MNHEY, SMNVEV (reference sequence). Germline trimming cut 10 bases from V and 7 bases from J; bases unmatched to any gene: 3. The CDR3 runs 10 residues. The CDR3 DNA sequence: TGTGCCACGGGGGGGAGGGAGCAGTACTTC. It codes for CATGGREQYF.

This clonotype was observed at least ten times. CDR3 in amino acids: CAISEVGGPDNEQFF. CDR3 coding DNA: TGTGCCATCAGTGAGGTGGGAGGGCCGGACAATGAGCAGTTCTTC. The gene calls are TRBV10-3 and TRBJ2-1, with TRBD2 matching 7 bases. V lost 2 bases and J lost 5; bases outside the gene matches: 6. The CDR3 has 15 amino acids. CDR1 is ENHRY, CDR2 SYGVKD, per germline.

The chain carries TRBV29-1 and TRBJ1-3; D is unresolved. Trimming took off 6 bases at V and 0 bases at J, with 6 bases between the two ends. This CDR3 is 12 amino acids long. Germline V lookup: CDR1 SQVTM, CDR2 ANQGSEA. CDR3 nucleotides: TGCAGCGTCCTAGCCTCTGGAAACACCATATATTTT. Translating it yields CSVLASGNTIYF.

The J gene is TRBJ2-5, the V gene TRBV29-1, with 9 bases that match TRBD1. Per the germline V gene, CDR1 is SQVTM and CDR2 is ANQGSEA. The CDR3 spans 13 residues. With 5 bases clipped from V and 4 bases from J, the junction kept 5 bases outside the gene matches. CDR3 bases: TGCAGCGTTACTACAGGGGGCCGAGAGACCCAGTACTTC. Protein: CSVTTGGRETQYF. Looking up the rest from reference TRBV29-1 and TRBJ2-5 gives the full variable domain: SAVISQKPSRDICQRGTSLTIQCQVDSQVTMMFWYRQQPGQSLTLIATANQGSEATYESGFVIDKFPISRPNLTFSTLTVSNMSPEDSSIYLCSVTTGGRETQYFGPGTRLLVL.

This clonotype was picked up many times. The chain is built from TRBV5-6 and TRBJ2-1; 7 positions match TRBD2. Unmatched junction bases numbered 6, after V lost 1 base and J lost 5 bases. Per germline, CDR1 SGHDT and CDR2 YYEEEE. The CDR3 extends over 15 amino acids. CDR3 nucleotide sequence: TGTGCCAGCAGCTTGATTGGCGGGAGTCACAATGAGCAGTTCTTC. As protein: CASSLIGGSHNEQFF. Based on the CDR3 plus reference TRBV5-6 and TRBJ2-1, the full variable domain is DAGVTQSPTHLIKTRGQQVTLRCSPKSGHDTVSWYQQALGQGPQFIFQYYEEEERQRGNFPDRFSGHQFPNYSSELNVNALLLGDSALYLCASSLIGGSHNEQFFGPGTRLTVL.

The table lists this clonotype with many counts. The J gene is TRBJ2-5, the V gene TRBV5-1; 13 positions match TRBD2. The CDR3 loop spans 16 amino acids. CDR1 and CDR2 (germline): SGHRS, YFSETQ. The junction had 8 bases not matched to a gene; V was cut back by 4 bases and J by 5 bases. The CDR3 DNA reads as TGCGCCAGCAGCCCCGGGACTAGCGGGACGGTGGAGACCCAGTACTTC. Protein sequence: CASSPGTSGTVETQYF. Full variable domain (missing parts from reference TRBV5-1 and TRBJ2-5): KAGVTQTPRYLIKTRGQQVTLSCSPISGHRSVSWYQQTPGQGLQFLFEYFSETQRNKGNFPGRFSGRQFSNSRSEMNVSTLELGDSALYLCASSPGTSGTVETQYFGPGTRLLVL.

This clonotype was recorded at least ten times. The chain combines TRBV5-1 with TRBJ2-7; 9 bases align to TRBD1. The trim removed 3 bases at V and 0 bases at J, leaving 4 bases unmatched. The CDR3 loop spans 15 amino acids. Germline lookup yields CDR1 SGHRS and CDR2 YFSETQ. CDR3 residues: CASSSQQGASYEQYF. In DNA form, the CDR3 reads TGCGCCAGCAGCTCCCAACAGGGGGCCTCCTACGAGCAGTACTTC. Variable domain in full (rest from reference TRBV5-1 and TRBJ2-7): KAGVTQTPRYLIKTRGQQVTLSCSPISGHRSVSWYQQTPGQGLQFLFEYFSETQRNKGNFPGRFSGRQFSNSRSEMNVSTLELGDSALYLCASSSQQGASYEQYFGPGTRLTVT.

This clonotype was counted ten times or more. The V and J genes are TRBV5-1 and TRBJ2-3, with TRBD1 matching over 7 bases. Germline CDR1 reads SGHRS; CDR2 reads YFSETQ. This CDR3 is 17 amino acids long. V gave up 0 bases and J gave up 0 bases; unmatched junction bases: 7. The CDR3 coding sequence is TGCGCCAGCAGCTTGGCCACAGGGGTGTCTAGCACAGATACGCAGTATTTT. Translating it yields CASSLATGVSSTDTQYF.

This clonotype occurred many times. The rearrangement links TRBV12-3 or TRBV12-4 to TRBJ2-7, with a possible D match to TRBD1 (5 bases). This CDR3 contains 12 residues. V was pared by 7 bases and J by 7 bases, with 14 bases between. The CDR3 loop reads CASNQGVGEQYF. The CDR3 nucleotides are TGTGCCAGCAACCAAGGGGTGGGGGAGCAGTACTTC.

Many counts were recorded for this clonotype. The chain links TRBV10-3 to TRBJ2-3, with 8 nucleotides matching TRBD2. CDR3 length: 16 amino acids. Trimming cost V 5 bases and J 5 bases; bases outside gene matches: 12. Germline-derived CDR1 and CDR2 are ENHRY and SYGVKD. The CDR3 loop reads CAISLRTSNLGDTQYF. CDR3 bases: TGTGCCATCAGTCTCCGGACTAGCAATTTGGGAGATACGCAGTATTTT.

This clonotype has ten or more counts. The V call is TRBV5-1, the J call TRBJ1-5, with 7 bases matching TRBD1. The length of the CDR3 is 15 residues. J was trimmed by 5 bases and V by 1 base; bases with no gene match: 6. The germline V gene has CDR1 SGHRS and CDR2 YFSETQ. CDR3 nucleotides: TGCGCCAGCAGCTTGTTCCCCGGGACAGATCAGCCCCAGCATTTT. This codes for CASSLFPGTDQPQHF.

This clonotype appeared a few times. The CDR3 protein is CASSALAGVTYNEQFF. Written as DNA, the CDR3 is TGTGCCAGCAGCGCACTAGCGGGAGTTACCTACAATGAGCAGTTCTTC. The chain has TRBV7-6 and TRBJ2-1; 11 nucleotides match TRBD2. This CDR3 has 16 amino acids. Germline V lookup: CDR1 SGHVS, CDR2 FNYEAQ. Losses at the gene ends were 5 bases for V and 2 bases for J; bases not matched to a gene: 5.

This clonotype was counted many times. The chain employs TRBV13 and TRBJ2-1; 11 bases are a match to TRBD2. This CDR3 comprises 18 residues. Germline CDR1 and CDR2: PRHDT and FYEKMQ (reference sequence). The V and J ends lost 1 base and 8 bases, in that order; junction bases with no gene match: 13. CDR3 DNA sequence: TGTGCCAGCAGCTTAGCGCTAGCGGGAGGAGTTGTTTGGCATGAGCAGTTCTTC. The encoded protein is CASSLALAGGVVWHEQFF.

This clonotype was seen many times. One junction end does not reproduce the germline sequence, and a read error may be involved. The chain links TRBV28 to TRBJ2-2, with 10 bases that match TRBD1. CDR1 and CDR2 from the germline V gene are MDHEN and SYDVKM. The CDR3 length is 13 residues. In nucleotides, the CDR3 is TGTGCCAGCACTCCTCCCGGGACAGGGGATCTGTTTTTT. Amino acid sequence: CASTPPGTGDLFF.

Ten or more counts support this clonotype. This chain connects TRBV30 to TRBJ2-5, with D possibly matching TRBD2 (5 bases). From germline, CDR1 is GTSNPN and CDR2 SVGIG (reference sequence). The CDR3 runs 11 residues. CDR3 DNA sequence: TGTGCAAGCGGAGCAGGAGAGACCCAGTACTTC. This gives the protein CASGAGETQYF. Looking up the rest from reference TRBV30 and TRBJ2-5 gives the full variable domain: SQTIHQWPATLVQPVGSPLSLECTVEGTSNPNLYWYRQAAGRGLQLLFYSVGIGQISSEVPQNLSASRPQDRQFILSSKKLLLSDSGFYLCASGAGETQYFGPGTRLLVL.

This clonotype came up many times. The V gene is TRBV7-9, the J gene TRBJ2-1; no clear D. Germline-derived CDR1 and CDR2 are SEHNR and FQNEAQ (reference sequence). There are 16 residues in the CDR3. The V and J ends lost 1 base and 2 bases respectively, with 12 bases between them. CDR3 in DNA: TGTGCCAGCAGCTTAGAGGCCCCCGTCCCCTACAATGAGCAGTTCTTC. It is translated as CASSLEAPVPYNEQFF.

Only a few counts were recorded for this clonotype. The chain has TRBV30 and TRBJ1-2, with D unresolved. CDR1 GTSNPN and CDR2 SVGIG come from the germline V gene (reference sequence). The ends were cut back, 3 bases at V and 2 bases at J, with 10 bases in the middle. CDR3 length: 13 residues. The CDR3 loop reads CAWSRAQNYGYTF. For the CDR3, the DNA is TGTGCCTGGAGCCGCGCACAGAACTATGGCTACACCTTC.